The 27 T cell receptor beta chains in this list originate from one sample, sequenced in a study of post-analysis software for immune sequencing data. General study points: Compared with controls, patients had more of 4 to 6 TRBV segments, including TRBV5-6, TRBV5-1 and TRBV20-1.

Each TCR beta cDNA library carried unique molecular identifiers. TCRdb re-called the PCR reads with MiXCR, one entry per CDR3 protein. The sample has approximately 260,000 distinct CDR3 sequences; about 40% are singletons. The antigens for these receptors are not known. The specimen was blood. These receptor sequences come from a girl aged 10 to 17 with multiple sclerosis.

The rearrangement joins TRBV6-2 or TRBV6-3 to TRBJ2-1, with a possible D match to TRBD2 (6 bases). The V end lost 5 bases, the J end lost 8 bases, and 19 bases lay between the germline ends. The germline V gene encodes CDR1 MNHEY and CDR2 SVGEGT. The CDR3 extends over 15 amino acids. CDR3 nucleotides: TGTGCCAGCAGTCACATGGGGTCCGGGGAGGATGAGCAGTTCTTC. Translated: CASSHMGSGEDEQFF.

In its sample, this clonotype was seen many times. CDR3 protein: CATSRTGGNYGYTF. In DNA, the CDR3 is TGTGCCACCAGCAGGACAGGGGGAAACTATGGCTACACCTTC. The chain employs TRBV15 and TRBJ1-2; 9 bases are a match to TRBD1. V was pared by 3 bases and J by 2 bases, with 1 base of the junction left unmatched. Germline assignment: CDR1 LNHNV and CDR2 YYDKDF (reference sequence). There are 14 residues in the CDR3.

This clonotype was counted ten times or more. V gene TRBV4-1 combines with J gene TRBJ2-1, with D tentatively TRBD1 or TRBD2 (5 bases each). The germline gives CDR1 MGHRA, CDR2 YSYEKL. CDR3 length: 13 amino acids. Trimming cost V 3 bases and J 13 bases, with 16 bases left between them. Here the CDR3 reads CASSHQQDLGQFF. DNA for the CDR3: TGCGCCAGCAGCCACCAACAGGACTTGGGACAGTTCTTC.

This clonotype was recorded at least ten times. This chain uses TRBV30 with TRBJ1-4, with D perhaps matching TRBD1 (6 bases). The V end was cut by 6 bases, the J end by 5 bases, with 10 bases between. The CDR3 extends over 12 amino acids. Germline-derived CDR1 and CDR2 are GTSNPN and SVGIG (reference sequence). CDR3 sequence reads: CACAGTNEKLFF. The CDR3 region has the DNA TGTGCCTGCGCCGGGACAAATGAAAAACTGTTTTTT.

A note on this clonotype: A much larger clonotype is one base distant, so this may be a read error. The chain has TRBV24-1 and TRBJ2-7; TRBD2 aligns across 14 bases. Germline V gives CDR1 KGHDR, CDR2 SFDVKD. V lost 3 bases to trimming and J lost 7 bases; unmatched junction nucleotides: 10. This CDR3 has 17 residues. CDR3 coding DNA: TGTGCCACCAGTGATCCTCCCGGGACTAGCGGGAGAGGTGAGCAGTACTTC. Translation: CATSDPPGTSGRGEQYF.

This chain joins TRBV4-3 and TRBJ2-3; 7 nucleotides match TRBD2. This CDR3 contains 16 residues. V trimming: 1 base; J trimming: 4 bases; junction bases outside the gene matches: 8. Germline-derived CDR1 and CDR2 are LGHNA and YSLEER. CDR3 protein: CASSQVMTGGADTQYF. The CDR3, as DNA: TGCGCCAGCAGCCAAGTAATGACGGGAGGCGCAGATACGCAGTATTTT.

The chain joins TRBV5-6 to TRBJ2-6; D call uncertain. The CDR3 loop spans 16 amino acids. Germline V gives CDR1 SGHDT, CDR2 YYEEEE. V lost 4 bases and J 0 bases, leaving 11 bases between the germline ends. In DNA form, the CDR3 reads TGTGCCAGCAGCCCGAACAGCATCTCTGGGGCCAACGTCCTGACTTTC. It encodes CASSPNSISGANVLTF.

With regard to this clonotype: Possible read error: a much larger clone is one base away. The chain carries TRBV5-1 and TRBJ1-5; D remains ambiguous. The CDR3 is 15 residues long. CDR1 is SGHRS and CDR2 is YFSETQ in the germline V gene. The CDR3 loop is CAGSSMGSLGQPQHF. The CDR3 nucleotides are TGCGCCGGCAGCTCCATGGGCAGCCTAGGGCAGCCCCAGCATTTT.

This clonotype was seen repeatedly, ten times or more. This rearrangement joins TRBV10-3 to TRBJ2-1; 8 nucleotides line up with TRBD1. The CDR3 has 13 residues. CDR1 ENHRY and CDR2 SYGVKD come from the germline V gene. The J segment lost 10 bases and the V segment lost 10 bases, leaving 12 bases of the junction unmatched. CDR3 in DNA: TGTGCCACCTATCACGACAGGGGCGACGAGCAGTTCTTC. Translation: CATYHDRGDEQFF.

This chain connects TRBV14 to TRBJ2-5, with TRBD1 identical over 7 bases. The J segment lost 5 bases and the V segment lost 3 bases, leaving 6 bases of the junction unmatched. This CDR3 contains 14 residues. Germline V gene lookup returns CDR1 SGHDN and CDR2 FVKESK. This CDR3 is CASSQAQGWETQYF. CDR3 nucleotide sequence: TGTGCCAGCAGCCAGGCACAGGGGTGGGAGACCCAGTACTTC.

About this clonotype itself: One end of the junction does not line up with germline, which may come from a read error. The chain links TRBV19 to TRBJ2-3; D may correspond to TRBD1 or TRBD2 (6 bases each). Germline loops: CDR1 LNHDA, CDR2 SQIVND (reference sequence). This CDR3 comprises 16 residues. The CDR3 spells CAGSFEGGLRTDTQYF. The CDR3 nucleotides are TGTGCCGGTAGTTTCGAAGGGGGGCTTCGGACAGATACGCAGTATTTT.

This clonotype was detected a few times. This chain uses TRBV30 with TRBJ2-3, with a weak D call TRBD2 (6 bases). The V and J ends lost 1 base and 3 bases respectively, with 14 bases between them. Germline V gene lookup returns CDR1 GTSNPN and CDR2 SVGIG (reference sequence). The CDR3 contains 15 residues. The CDR3 sequence is CAWSEVGGITDTQYF. For the CDR3, the DNA is TGTGCCTGGAGTGAAGTAGGCGGGATTACAGATACGCAGTATTTT. Together with reference TRBV30 and TRBJ2-3, the CDR3 gives the full variable domain: SQTIHQWPATLVQPVGSPLSLECTVEGTSNPNLYWYRQAAGRGLQLLFYSVGIGQISSEVPQNLSASRPQDRQFILSSKKLLLSDSGFYLCAWSEVGGITDTQYFGPGTRLTVL.

About this clonotype: A read error is possible here, since a much larger clone lies one base away. Lacking the conserved final phenylalanine or tryptophan, this CDR3 likely reflects a read error. J is TRBJ1-2 and V is TRBV20-1, with TRBD1 as a possible D gene (6 bases). CDR1 is DFQATT, CDR2 SNEGSKA, per germline (reference sequence). This CDR3 has 11 residues. CDR3 bases: TGCAGAGCCGGGGGGCGGTATGGCTACACCGTC. Amino acids: CRAGGRYGYTV.

This clonotype was counted ten times or more. The gene calls are TRBV20-1 and TRBJ2-3; 9 bases are a match to TRBD2. Trimming removed 0 bases from V and 7 bases from J; junction bases left unmatched: 11. This CDR3 has 16 residues. The germline V gene has CDR1 DFQATT and CDR2 SNEGSKA (reference sequence). The CDR3 DNA reads TGCAGTGCTAGAGATATGGCTAGCGGGGAGGTGAATACGCAGTATTTT. Amino acid sequence: CSARDMASGEVNTQYF.

V gene TRBV5-1 combines with J gene TRBJ1-1, with a tentative D call TRBD1 (6 bases). The CDR3 is 14 residues long. Germline CDR1 reads SGHRS; CDR2 reads YFSETQ. Trimming pared 5 bases from V and 11 bases from J, leaving 22 bases between. The CDR3 loop is CASSPRQDKGRAFF. CDR3 coding DNA: TGCGCCAGCAGTCCTCGACAGGACAAAGGCAGGGCTTTCTTT.

As concerns this clonotype: A much larger clone differs from this one at a single base, so this may be a read error. The rearrangement joins TRBV29-1 to TRBJ1-2; D remains unclear. Germline loops: CDR1 SQVTM, CDR2 ANQGSEA. The CDR3 is 14 residues long. Trimming shortened V by 8 bases and J by 4 bases, and 20 bases separated the two germline ends. The CDR3 protein is CSSTPGVDGYGYTF. CDR3 DNA: TGCAGCTCCACCCCCGGGGTCGATGGCTATGGCTACACCTTC. Supplemented by reference TRBV29-1 and TRBJ1-2, the full variable domain reads SAVISQKPSRDICQRGTSLTIQCQVDSQVTMMFWYRQQPGQSLTLIATANQGSEATYESGFVIDKFPISRPNLTFSTLTVSNMSPEDSSIYLCSSTPGVDGYGYTFGSGTRLTVV.

The chain uses TRBV7-2 and TRBJ2-2, with TRBD1 matching 8 bases. The CDR3 totals 16 residues. CDR1 is SGHTA, CDR2 FQGNSA, per germline. V lost 5 bases, J lost 2 bases, and 7 bases stayed unmatched. DNA of the CDR3: TGTGCCAGCAGCCCCCACAGGGGGACTAACACCGGGGAGCTGTTTTTT. Translating gives CASSPHRGTNTGELFF.

CDR3 bases: TGCGCCAGCAGCCAAGATTGGGGACTAGCGCGCACCAACCGGGAGACCCAGTACTTC. Protein: CASSQDWGLARTNRETQYF. The genes are TRBV4-3 and TRBJ2-7; TRBD2 matches at 10 bases. The last part of the DNA fits TRBJ2-5 better; the J call may be wrong. The CDR3 spans 19 residues. The germline gives CDR1 LGHNA, CDR2 YSLEER.

This clonotype was seen at least ten times. The chain carries TRBV7-9 and TRBJ2-3; tentatively, D is TRBD1 or TRBD2 (5 bases each). Trimming shortened V by 6 bases and J by 0 bases, and 13 bases separated the two germline ends. CDR1 is SEHNR and CDR2 is FQNEAQ in the germline V gene (reference sequence). This CDR3 has 15 amino acids. The CDR3 protein is CASSHGTKSTDTQYF. Here the CDR3 DNA reads TGTGCCAGCAGTCATGGGACGAAAAGCACAGATACGCAGTATTTT.

This clonotype was seen a few times. The chain carries TRBV28 and TRBJ2-1; weak D call: TRBD2 (5 bases). The J call could be wrong; TRBJ2-7 is a better fit for the DNA end. CDR1 is MDHEN, CDR2 SYDVKM, per germline. This CDR3 has 12 amino acids. The CDR3 reads CASSTRNNEQYF. Here the CDR3 DNA reads TGTGCCAGCAGTACTAGGAACAATGAGCAGTACTTC.

This clonotype was counted a few times. The chain joins TRBV6-6 to TRBJ2-1; D is undetermined. Trimming took off 1 base at V and 5 bases at J, with 12 bases between the two ends. The CDR3 covers 15 residues. Germline lookup yields CDR1 MNHNY and CDR2 SVGAGI (reference sequence). The CDR3 protein is CASSYFRQDHNEQFF. The DNA for the CDR3 is TGTGCCAGCAGTTACTTTAGGCAGGACCACAATGAGCAGTTCTTC.

This clonotype was counted many times. The J gene is TRBJ2-1, the V gene TRBV6-4, with 10 bases matching TRBD2. The germline gives CDR1 MRHNA, CDR2 SNTAGT. V trimming: 6 bases; J trimming: 0 bases; junction bases outside the gene matches: 5. There are 16 residues in the CDR3. The CDR3 nucleotides are TGTGCCAGCAGCCGGACTAGCGGACCCTCCTACAATGAGCAGTTCTTC. It encodes CASSRTSGPSYNEQFF.

This clonotype has just a few counts. J is TRBJ1-5 and V is TRBV20-1, with 8 positions matching TRBD1. With V trimmed by 3 bases and J by 2 bases, 3 bases remained unmatched. This CDR3 comprises 14 residues. CDR1 and CDR2 from the germline V gene are DFQATT and SNEGSKA (reference sequence). DNA of the CDR3: TGCAGTGCTAGGTCGGGACAGGGCAATCAGCCCCAGCATTTT. Translation: CSARSGQGNQPQHF.

This clonotype was found a few times. A much larger clone differs by one base, so this may be a read error. CDR3 protein: CASSLGRGASNQQFF. CDR3 bases: TGTGCCAGCAGTTTAGGCAGGGGGGCTTCCAATCAGCAGTTCTTC. The rearrangement joins TRBV12-3 or TRBV12-4 to TRBJ2-1; D may be TRBD1 (7 bases). This CDR3 has 15 amino acids.

The sample holds many counts of this clonotype. The rearrangement uses TRBV3-1 and TRBJ2-5, with D possibly TRBD2 on 6 matching bases. There are 13 residues in the CDR3. Germline assignment: CDR1 LGHDT and CDR2 YNNKEL (reference sequence). Between the trimmed V and J ends, which lost 1 base and 7 bases, there was a span of 10 bases. The CDR3 region has the DNA TGTGCCAGCAGCCAAGGACTAGAGGGGACCCAGTACTTC. This gives the protein CASSQGLEGTQYF.

This clonotype appeared many times. The V and J genes are TRBV2 and TRBJ2-1; either TRBD1 or TRBD2 may supply D (5 bases each). The V gene lost 8 bases and the J gene lost 5 bases, with 7 bases spanning the gap. The length of the CDR3 is 11 residues. Germline V gives CDR1 SNHLY, CDR2 FYNNEI. As DNA, the CDR3 is TGTGCCAGCGGGGGAAACAATGAGCAGTTCTTC. This codes for CASGGNNEQFF. Filled out from reference TRBV2 and TRBJ2-1, the complete variable domain reads EPEVTQTPSHQVTQMGQEVILRCVPISNHLYFYWYRQILGQKVEFLVSFYNNEISEKSEIFDDQFSVERPDGSNFTLKIRSTKLEDSAMYFCASGGNNEQFFGPGTRLTVL.

Worth noting for this clonotype: A junction end diverges from the germline sequence, so it may reflect a read error. The gene calls are TRBV10-3 and TRBJ2-5; D call uncertain. Germline values: CDR1 ENHRY, CDR2 SYGVKD. The CDR3 extends over 12 amino acids. CDR3 region: CATSERQETQYF. Written as DNA, the CDR3 is TGTGCCACCAGTGAACGGCAAGAGACCCAGTACTTC.